The 2 T cell receptor beta chains reported below all come from one sample, sequenced in a study of blood T cell repertoires in COVID-19. Method: immunoSEQ multiplex PCR; TCRdb's copy keeps in-frame clones and lacks some. This table has 200,000 to 300,000 clones, 75% to 90% appearing once. The sample taken for sequencing was peripheral blood. These receptor sequences come from a woman aged 55 to 70 with active or convalescent COVID-19.

The V gene is TRBV18, the J gene TRBJ1-2, with 10 bases aligning to TRBD1. Losses at the gene ends were 6 bases for V and 0 bases for J; bases not matched to a gene: 13. CDR1 and CDR2 (germline): KGHSH, LQKENI. There are 18 residues in the CDR3. Here the CDR3 DNA reads TGTGCCAGCTCTCATGTTCCGGGACAGGGGACGTCTAACTATGGCTACACCTTC. Protein sequence: CASSHVPGQGTSNYGYTF.

The rearrangement uses TRBV9 and TRBJ1-2; D is undetermined. Per the germline V gene, CDR1 is SGDLS and CDR2 is YYNGEE. The V end was cut by 1 base, the J end by 4 bases, with 11 bases between. CDR3 length: 14 amino acids. Here the CDR3 DNA reads TGTGCCAGCAGCGTATCTCCTACAGCCTATGGCTACACCTTC. Its protein is CASSVSPTAYGYTF.